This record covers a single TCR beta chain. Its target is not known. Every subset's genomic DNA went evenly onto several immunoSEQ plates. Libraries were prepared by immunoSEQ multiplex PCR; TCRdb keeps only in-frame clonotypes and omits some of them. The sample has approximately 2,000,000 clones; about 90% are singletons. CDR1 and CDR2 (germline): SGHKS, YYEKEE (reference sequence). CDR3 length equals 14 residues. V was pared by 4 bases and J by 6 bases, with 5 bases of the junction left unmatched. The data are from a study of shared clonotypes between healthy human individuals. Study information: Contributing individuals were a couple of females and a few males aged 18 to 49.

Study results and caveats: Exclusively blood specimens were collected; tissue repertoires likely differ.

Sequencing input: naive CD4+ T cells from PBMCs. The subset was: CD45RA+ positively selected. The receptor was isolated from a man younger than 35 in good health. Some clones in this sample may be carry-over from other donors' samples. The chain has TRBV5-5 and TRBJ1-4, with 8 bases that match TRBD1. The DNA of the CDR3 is TGTGCCAGCAGCCGGGACAGGACCCATGAAAAACTGTTTTTT. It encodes CASSRDRTHEKLFF.